Following are 24 T cell receptor beta chains from one sample sequenced in a study of T cell responses to AZD1222 COVID-19 vaccine. Assay used: immunoSEQ multiplex PCR; TCRdb lists only in-frame clones, some missing. The sample holds 150,000 to 200,000 clones; over 80% are singletons and the top ten take roughly 6%. The sample here was peripheral blood, taken on day 0 of AZD1222 vaccination. The receptors originated from an adult in good health.

The CDR3 sequence is CASSPGGGVETDTQYF. The CDR3 bases are TGCGCCAGCAGCCCTGGTGGGGGGGTTGAGACAGATACGCAGTATTTT. The chain recombines TRBV5-1 with TRBJ2-3; 7 positions agree with TRBD2. The CDR3 has 16 amino acids. V shed 4 bases and J 3 bases; nucleotides not matched to a gene: 11. In germline, CDR1 is SGHRS, CDR2 YFSETQ.

V and J are TRBV28 and TRBJ2-2; D gene uncertain. V lost 4 bases and J lost 4, with 10 bases in between. CDR3 length: 14 residues. Germline lookup yields CDR1 MDHEN and CDR2 SYDVKM. CDR3 region: CASSSTTVTGELFF. CDR3 bases: TGTGCCAGCAGTTCAACCACAGTCACCGGGGAGCTGTTTTTT. The variable domain in full, completed from reference TRBV28 and TRBJ2-2, reads DVKVTQSSRYLVKRTGEKVFLECVQDMDHENMFWYRQDPGLGLRLIYFSYDVKMKEKGDIPEGYSVSREKKERFSLILESASTNQTSMYLCASSSTTVTGELFFGEGSRLTVL.

V usage is TRBV6-5 and J usage is TRBJ1-1; D call uncertain. The CDR3 runs 13 residues. Trimming took off 3 bases at V and 8 bases at J, with 13 bases between the two ends. Looked up from germline, CDR1 is MNHEY and CDR2 is SVGAGI. In DNA form, the CDR3 reads TGTGCCAGCAGTTATATCGTGGGTACCGAAGCTTTCTTT. Translated: CASSYIVGTEAFF.

The chain joins TRBV9 to TRBJ2-7, with 8 bases that match TRBD2. The CDR3 is 15 amino acids. Germline CDR1 is SGDLS and CDR2 is YYNGEE. Losses at the gene ends were 4 bases for V and 4 bases for J; bases not matched to a gene: 10. The CDR3 protein is CASSPWASGLYEQYF. CDR3 nucleotide sequence: TGTGCCAGCAGCCCCTGGGCTAGCGGGCTTTACGAGCAGTACTTC.

This chain links TRBV18 with TRBJ1-1; D not certain. CDR1 and CDR2 (germline): KGHSH, LQKENI. The CDR3 extends over 15 amino acids. V lost 1 base and J lost 1, with 10 bases in between. The CDR3 nucleotides read TGTGCCAGCTCACCACTCGTGAACAGGAACACTGAAGCTTTCTTT. Translated: CASSPLVNRNTEAFF.

The chain links TRBV10-3 to TRBJ2-1, with 9 bases identical to TRBD2. V lost 3 bases and J lost 6; bases outside the gene matches: 6. CDR3 length equals 15 residues. From germline, CDR1 is ENHRY and CDR2 SYGVKD. In DNA form, the CDR3 reads TGTGCCATCAGTGATCGGGATAGCGGGAGCAATGAGCAGTTCTTC. It codes for CAISDRDSGSNEQFF.

V usage is TRBV2 and J usage is TRBJ1-5; possible D gene TRBD1, 5 bases. V lost 6 bases and J 1 base, leaving 7 bases between the germline ends. From germline, CDR1 is SNHLY and CDR2 FYNNEI. The CDR3 loop spans 13 amino acids. The CDR3 nucleotides are TGTGCCAGCAGGGGGGACAGCAATCAGCCCCAGCATTTT. Translated, it gives CASRGDSNQPQHF.

The chain employs TRBV25-1 and TRBJ1-2, with 8 bases fitting TRBD1. Germline CDR1 and CDR2: MGHDK and SYGVNS. The CDR3 spans 16 residues. Trimming removed 3 bases from V and 1 base from J; junction bases left unmatched: 7. The CDR3 is CASSDPQGALNYGYTF. Written as DNA, the CDR3 is TGTGCCAGCAGTGATCCTCAGGGGGCGCTTAACTATGGCTACACCTTC.

The chain combines TRBV25-1 with TRBJ1-5; no clear D gene. The CDR3 is made up of 13 amino acids. The V end lost 4 bases, the J end lost 4 bases, and 8 bases lay between the germline ends. Germline CDR1 and CDR2: MGHDK and SYGVNS. This chain's CDR3 is CASSGETNQPQHF. In DNA, the CDR3 is TGTGCCAGCAGTGGTGAAACTAATCAGCCCCAGCATTTT. Together with reference TRBV25-1 and TRBJ1-5, the CDR3 gives the full variable domain: EADIYQTPRYLVIGTGKKITLECSQTMGHDKMYWYQQDPGMELHLIHYSYGVNSTEKGDLSSESTVSRIRTEHFPLTLESARPSHTSQYLCASSGETNQPQHFGDGTRLSIL.

V is TRBV5-4 and J is TRBJ2-7, with D unclear. CDR3 length: 14 amino acids. With 1 base removed from V and 5 bases from J, the gap between germline ends came to 13 bases. Germline assignment: CDR1 SGHNT and CDR2 YYREEE (reference sequence). In DNA, the CDR3 is TGTGCCAGCAGCTTGTCAGGACGGGTCAACGAGCAGTACTTC. Its protein is CASSLSGRVNEQYF.

This chain's CDR3 is CASSFAAHSFSSGNTIYF. The CDR3, as DNA: TGTGCCAGCAGTTTTGCAGCGCACTCTTTTAGCTCTGGAAACACCATATATTTT. V and J are TRBV27 and TRBJ1-3; D is unclear. The ends were cut back, 3 bases at V and 0 bases at J, with 18 bases in the middle. Germline V gene lookup returns CDR1 MNHEY and CDR2 SMNVEV (reference sequence). The CDR3 is 18 amino acids.

V gene TRBV6-9 combines with J gene TRBJ2-2; 10 nucleotides agree with TRBD2. Germline loops: CDR1 MNHGY, CDR2 SVAAGI. The CDR3 covers 21 residues. Germline trimming cut 5 bases from V and 9 bases from J; bases unmatched to any gene: 27. In DNA, the CDR3 is TGTGCCAGCAGTCCAACCCTAGTCCTAGCGGGAGACCCAACCCGGGACCGGGAGCTGTTTTTT. It yields the protein CASSPTLVLAGDPTRDRELFF.

The chain recombines TRBV7-9 with TRBJ2-7, with D uncertain. V gave up 5 bases and J gave up 0 bases, with 11 bases separating them. CDR1 is SEHNR and CDR2 is FQNEAQ in the germline V gene (reference sequence). The CDR3 runs 14 residues. CDR3 residues: CASSPPLYSYEQYF. Here the CDR3 DNA reads TGTGCCAGCAGCCCCCCACTATACTCCTACGAGCAGTACTTC.

CDR3 in DNA: TGTGCCAGCAGTTTGGCTAACTATGGCTACACCTTC. It specifies CASSLANYGYTF. This chain links TRBV12-3 or TRBV12-4 with TRBJ1-2; D not resolved. This CDR3 comprises 12 residues. Trimming took 3 bases from V and 0 from J, leaving 2 bases between them.

The genes are TRBV30 and TRBJ1-6; D is unclear. V shed 2 bases and J shed 2 bases, with 13 bases lying between them. This CDR3 is built from 16 residues. Per germline, CDR1 GTSNPN and CDR2 SVGIG (reference sequence). CDR3 nucleotides: TGTGCCTGGAGTCCGGGCCCTACCCCCTATAATTCACCCCTCCACTTT. Translation gives CAWSPGPTPYNSPLHF.

The V call is TRBV6-4, the J call TRBJ1-5, with D perhaps TRBD1 (5 bases). This CDR3 spans 17 amino acids. The germline CDR1 and CDR2 sequences are MRHNA and SNTAGT. Between the trimmed V and J ends, which lost 8 bases and 1 base, there was a span of 21 bases. The CDR3 DNA is TGTGCCAGCGATGGGACGCCGACCAGTGGAAGCAATCAGCCCCAGCATTTT. Protein: CASDGTPTSGSNQPQHF.

This chain joins TRBV9 and TRBJ1-1; 7 bases fit TRBD1. J lost 3 bases, V lost 3 bases, and 8 bases had no gene match. Germline V gives CDR1 SGDLS, CDR2 YYNGEE. The CDR3 extends over 15 amino acids. For the CDR3, the DNA is TGTGCCAGCAGCGACCGACAGGGTATAGACACTGAAGCTTTCTTT. Amino acids: CASSDRQGIDTEAFF.

The sample holds one count of this clone. V and J are TRBV6-2 or TRBV6-3 and TRBJ2-3, with D perhaps TRBD1 (6 bases). The CDR3 runs 16 residues. The V gene lost 5 bases and the J gene lost 8 bases, with 23 bases spanning the gap. From germline, CDR1 is MNHEY and CDR2 SVGEGT. As DNA, the CDR3 is TGTGCCAGCAGTAATACAGGACTTCTGGCACAGGGTACGCAGTATTTT. Translated, it gives CASSNTGLLAQGTQYF.

This clone was observed a few times. The chain has TRBV2 and TRBJ1-5, with a weak D call TRBD1 (5 bases). Germline V lookup: CDR1 SNHLY, CDR2 FYNNEI. With 3 bases removed from V and 3 bases from J, the gap between germline ends came to 9 bases. The CDR3 runs to 14 residues. The CDR3, as DNA: TGTGCCAGCAGTGACAGGGCAGACAATCAGCCCCAGCATTTT. Amino acids: CASSDRADNQPQHF.

This clone is a singleton in its sample. The gene calls are TRBV10-3 and TRBJ2-7; 12 positions match TRBD2. This CDR3 is 13 amino acids long. Unmatched junction bases numbered 6, after V lost 11 bases and J lost 4 bases. Germline V gene sequence: CDR1 ENHRY, CDR2 SYGVKD. The CDR3: CASTLAGGYEQYF. The CDR3 bases are TGTGCCTCCACACTAGCGGGGGGTTACGAGCAGTACTTC.

V gene TRBV19 combines with J gene TRBJ2-2, with 9 bases identical to TRBD1. This CDR3 is built from 15 residues. With 5 bases clipped from V and 5 bases from J, the junction kept 6 bases outside the gene matches. Looked up from germline, CDR1 is LNHDA and CDR2 is SQIVND (reference sequence). CDR3 bases: TGTGCCAGTAGTGGGACAGGGACGAGAACCGGGGAGCTGTTTTTT. This encodes CASSGTGTRTGELFF.

This clone was seen only once. V gene TRBV27 combines with J gene TRBJ2-3; D gene unclear. The germline V and J ends were trimmed by 7 bases and 0 bases, with 11 bases remaining between them. CDR3 length: 14 residues. Germline V gene data show CDR1 as MNHEY and CDR2 as SMNVEV (reference sequence). CDR3 sequence reads: CASNPWASTDTQYF. The CDR3 DNA sequence: TGTGCCAGCAACCCTTGGGCCAGCACAGATACGCAGTATTTT.

This sequence joins TRBV4-2 and TRBJ2-1, with 9 nucleotides matching TRBD2. Trimming removed 1 base from V and 4 bases from J; junction bases left unmatched: 5. Germline-derived CDR1 and CDR2 are LGHNA and YNFKEQ. The CDR3 is 16 residues long. The CDR3 nucleotides are TGTGCCAGCAGCCAAGGACTAGCGGAGACTTACAATGAGCAGTTCTTC. This translates into CASSQGLAETYNEQFF.

V gene TRBV7-2 combines with J gene TRBJ2-4, with TRBD2 identical over 10 bases. CDR1 SGHTA and CDR2 FQGNSA come from the germline V gene. The CDR3 sequence is 22 residues long. Trimming cost V 0 bases and J 0 bases; bases outside gene matches: 17. The CDR3 is CASSLAPLQREGRSSAKNIQYF. The CDR3 DNA is TGTGCCAGCAGCTTAGCCCCCCTCCAGCGGGAGGGCCGCAGCTCAGCCAAAAACATTCAGTACTTC.